What follows is one T cell receptor (beta chain) and its context. The record originates from a study of blood T cell repertoires in COVID-19. About the research overall: COVID-19 samples, acute and convalescent, were from the United States, Italy and Spain. T cells, B-cell-depleted T cells, or PBMCs provided the cDNA or gDNA that served as material.

CDR3 length equals 15 residues. CDR1 and CDR2 (germline): SGHRS, YFSETQ. Germline trimming cut 0 bases from V and 5 bases from J; bases unmatched to any gene: 6. Original data processing: Researchers report that nucleated cell counts were estimated from reference gene primer amplification. Sequenced by immunoSEQ multiplex PCR; TCRdb stores in-frame clones only, minus some. D and trimming were read from the DNA, whereas the V and J calls and clone size are those reported in that table. The sample holds roughly 56,000 clones; around 86% are singletons and the top ten take roughly a tenth. This sequence was found in a human donor in a cohort sampled during active COVID-19. This chain joins TRBV5-1 and TRBJ2-7, with 9 bases identical to TRBD1. The sample consisted of peripheral blood. CDR3: CASSLEGTGFNEQYF. CDR3 nucleotide sequence: TGCGCCAGCAGCTTGGAGGGGACAGGGTTTAACGAGCAGTACTTC.